One sample yielded the 32 T cell receptor beta chains listed below, sequenced in a study of shared T cell receptors in the human thymus. The method was immunoSEQ multiplex PCR; TCRdb's version includes in-frame clones alone and lacks a portion of them. The sample contains approximately 760,000 clones, 70% to 90% of which appear only once. A further study also used this sample, focusing on human thymus T cells.

The sequencing sample was made of thymocytes. The receptor set was obtained from a girl under three years old with a congenital heart defect.

The chain uses TRBV25-1 and TRBJ1-1; D is ambiguous. CDR3 length: 12 residues. From germline, CDR1 is MGHDK and CDR2 SYGVNS. V gave up 7 bases and J gave up 7 bases, with 13 bases separating them. The CDR3 DNA is TGTGCCAGCACCAGTTTTTCGGGTGAAGCTTTCTTT. Translating it yields CASTSFSGEAFF.

V gene TRBV4-3 combines with J gene TRBJ2-3, with 12 bases fitting TRBD2. Germline V gene lookup returns CDR1 LGHNA and CDR2 YSLEER. The CDR3 has 20 amino acids. With 4 bases clipped from V and 0 bases from J, the junction kept 14 bases outside the gene matches. CDR3 nucleotides: TGCGCCAGCAGCCCACCCCTGACTAGCGGGGGCCAAGCTAGCACAGATACGCAGTATTTT. Translated, it gives CASSPPLTSGGQASTDTQYF.

The gene calls are TRBV7-9 and TRBJ1-2, with TRBD1 matching over 7 bases. Germline lookup yields CDR1 SEHNR and CDR2 FQNEAQ (reference sequence). V lost 7 bases, J lost 0 bases, and 8 bases stayed unmatched. CDR3 length: 15 residues. CDR3: CASTFWDSSNYGYTF. CDR3 DNA sequence: TGTGCCAGCACCTTCTGGGACAGCTCTAACTATGGCTACACCTTC.

The genes are TRBV4-1 and TRBJ1-2; D unclear. Looked up from germline, CDR1 is MGHRA and CDR2 is YSYEKL. Deletions cut 0 bases from V and 0 bases from J, with 11 bases between. This CDR3 is built from 16 residues. The CDR3 region is CASSQDLNPTNYGYTF. CDR3 nucleotide sequence: TGCGCCAGCAGCCAAGATTTGAACCCTACTAACTATGGCTACACCTTC.

V is TRBV7-6 and J is TRBJ1-5; D remains unclear. Germline assignment: CDR1 SGHVS and CDR2 FNYEAQ. The CDR3 loop spans 12 amino acids. Trimming stripped 5 bases from V and 6 bases from J, with 8 bases between. The chain's CDR3 is CASSTRGQPQHF. The CDR3, as DNA: TGTGCCAGCAGCACGAGAGGTCAGCCCCAGCATTTT.

The rearrangement uses TRBV9 and TRBJ2-7; 10 bases fit TRBD1. With 4 bases clipped from V and 5 bases from J, the junction kept 21 bases outside the gene matches. Germline CDR1 is SGDLS and CDR2 is YYNGEE. The CDR3 has 19 amino acids. CDR3 sequence: CASSTSPRGGQGPDHEQYF. CDR3 nucleotides: TGTGCCAGCAGCACCTCCCCACGGGGGGGACAGGGGCCTGATCACGAGCAGTACTTC.

V gene TRBV19 combines with J gene TRBJ2-1, with D perhaps TRBD2 (5 bases). Trimming shortened V by 1 base and J by 3 bases, and 19 bases separated the two germline ends. The CDR3 is 18 amino acids. CDR1 is LNHDA and CDR2 is SQIVND in the germline V gene (reference sequence). As DNA, the CDR3 is TGTGCCAGTAGTATAGTCGCGGGCAGGTCAAAGATCTACAATGAGCAGTTCTTC. Amino acids: CASSIVAGRSKIYNEQFF.

The CDR3 DNA sequence: TGTGCCAGCAGCCGACAGGGGAACACTGAAGCTTTCTTT. Protein sequence: CASSRQGNTEAFF. The gene calls are TRBV11-2 and TRBJ1-1, with 7 positions matching TRBD1. V lost 5 bases and J lost 1; bases outside the gene matches: 1. This CDR3 spans 13 amino acids. Per the germline V gene, CDR1 is SGHAT and CDR2 is FQNNGV.

The V gene is TRBV20-1, the J gene TRBJ1-2; no firm D call. With 5 bases removed from V and 4 bases from J, the gap between germline ends came to 8 bases. The CDR3 covers 11 residues. Germline V gene data show CDR1 as DFQATT and CDR2 as SNEGSKA (reference sequence). Here the CDR3 DNA reads TGCAGTGCTCCCAGGCCCTATGGCTACACCTTC. It translates to CSAPRPYGYTF.

The genes are TRBV11-2 and TRBJ2-1, with D possibly being TRBD2 (6 bases). Germline-derived CDR1 and CDR2 are SGHAT and FQNNGV. The CDR3 is 19 residues long. V lost 1 base, J lost 8 bases, and 27 bases lay in between. CDR3 nucleotide sequence: TGTGCCAGCAGCTTAGGAGTTGTCCGGAACCGGGACTCGAGGGATGAGCAGTTCTTC. Its translation is CASSLGVVRNRDSRDEQFF.

V and J are TRBV14 and TRBJ2-1; TRBD2 matches 9 bases. After removal of 4 bases from V and 8 bases from J, the junction contained 9 bases not matched to a gene. The CDR3 contains 15 residues. CDR1 is SGHDN, CDR2 FVKESK, per germline. Here the CDR3 reads CASSPNLAGIDEQFF. CDR3 in DNA: TGTGCCAGCAGCCCCAACCTAGCGGGGATTGATGAGCAGTTCTTC.

This clone was recorded once. The chain links TRBV10-2 to TRBJ2-5; 8 bases are a match to TRBD2. V shed 5 bases, J shed 2 bases, and the junction held 7 bases outside the gene matches. The germline CDR1 and CDR2 sequences are WSHSY and SAAADI. The CDR3 length is 15 residues. DNA for the CDR3: TGCGCCAGCAGTACTGGGACTAGAGTACAAGAGACCCAGTACTTC. This gives the protein CASSTGTRVQETQYF.

The J gene is TRBJ1-1, the V gene TRBV7-8; no firm D call. There are 14 residues in the CDR3. The V gene's germline CDR1 is SGHVS and CDR2 FQNEAQ. V was clipped by 6 bases and J by 5 bases, with 16 bases between them. In DNA form, the CDR3 reads TGTGCCAGCAGTACTATTGGCGGTGGTACTGAAGCTTTCTTT. Translation gives CASSTIGGGTEAFF.

The chain has TRBV6-5 and TRBJ2-7; 9 bases align to TRBD2. J gave up 0 bases and V 6 bases, and 6 bases lay outside the gene matches. The CDR3 loop spans 15 amino acids. The germline V gene has CDR1 MNHEY and CDR2 SVGAGI. The CDR3 here is CASRETSGRSYEQYF. CDR3 bases: TGTGCCAGCAGGGAAACTAGCGGGCGCTCCTACGAGCAGTACTTC.

The J gene is TRBJ1-5, the V gene TRBV6-1; a possible D gene is TRBD1 (5 bases). CDR1 is MNHNS, CDR2 SASEGT, per germline. Trimming stripped 4 bases from V and 5 bases from J, with 15 bases between. The CDR3 extends over 15 amino acids. CDR3 bases: TGTGCCAGCAGTGCCGGGCGGGACGCAGATCAGCCCCAGCATTTT. It translates to CASSAGRDADQPQHF.

The gene calls are TRBV7-9 and TRBJ2-7, with D tentatively TRBD2 (6 bases). The CDR3 runs 14 residues. CDR1 is SEHNR and CDR2 is FQNEAQ in the germline V gene (reference sequence). V was shortened by 0 bases and J by 6 bases, with 12 bases between the two germline ends. CDR3 sequence (DNA): TGTGCCAGCAGCTTAGCGACTAGGGGTGTCGAGCAGTACTTC. Its translation is CASSLATRGVEQYF.

The rearrangement uses TRBV4-1 and TRBJ1-2; 9 bases are shared with TRBD1. CDR3 size: 18 residues. The germline CDR1 and CDR2 sequences are MGHRA and YSYEKL. Trimming cost V 3 bases and J 6 bases; bases outside gene matches: 17. This CDR3 is CASSHPFGQGQDINGYTF. CDR3 DNA sequence: TGCGCCAGCAGCCACCCCTTTGGACAGGGGCAGGATATAAATGGCTACACCTTC.

The chain joins TRBV10-2 to TRBJ2-1; D is possibly TRBD2 (5 bases). Germline V gene lookup returns CDR1 WSHSY and CDR2 SAAADI. The V gene lost 5 bases and the J gene lost 5 bases, with 19 bases spanning the gap. The CDR3 contains 16 residues. CDR3 sequence reads: CASSYKVAKADNEQFF. As DNA, the CDR3 is TGCGCCAGCAGTTACAAAGTAGCGAAAGCAGACAATGAGCAGTTCTTC.

The chain is built from TRBV5-4 and TRBJ1-2, with D uncertain. Germline CDR1 is SGHNT and CDR2 is YYREEE (reference sequence). Trimming pared 2 bases from V and 10 bases from J, leaving 27 bases between. CDR3 length equals 17 residues. For the CDR3, the DNA is TGTGCCAGCAGCTTACGGGATCGAATCACCCTCCTTAATGTCTACACCTTC. Translation gives CASSLRDRITLLNVYTF.

V is TRBV27 and J is TRBJ1-6, with D possibly matching TRBD1 (5 bases). Trimming took off 4 bases at V and 6 bases at J, with 19 bases between the two ends. The CDR3 length is 17 residues. Per germline, CDR1 MNHEY and CDR2 SMNVEV (reference sequence). The CDR3 loop is CASSSYRRGERNSPLHF. CDR3 bases: TGTGCCAGCAGTTCCTACCGACGGGGGGAGCGTAATTCACCCCTCCACTTT.

The chain employs TRBV5-1 and TRBJ2-2; D may be TRBD1 (6 bases). CDR3 length: 15 residues. V was shortened by 2 bases and J by 0 bases, with 8 bases between the two germline ends. CDR1 and CDR2 (germline): SGHRS, YFSETQ. For the CDR3, the DNA is TGCGCCAGCAGCTTAAGGACAGCGAACACCGGGGAGCTGTTTTTT. It codes for CASSLRTANTGELFF.

V is TRBV11-2 and J is TRBJ1-6; D is uncertain. The V gene lost 5 bases and the J gene lost 0 bases, with 11 bases spanning the gap. CDR1 is SGHAT and CDR2 is FQNNGV in the germline V gene. The length of the CDR3 is 16 residues. CDR3 amino acids: CASSRGQASYNSPLHF. The CDR3, as DNA: TGTGCCAGCAGCCGTGGGCAGGCCTCCTATAATTCACCCCTCCACTTT.

Note on this clone: Other DNA sequences in this specimen translate into the identical CDR3. The rearrangement joins TRBV29-1 to TRBJ1-1; D remains ambiguous. The V end was cut by 7 bases, the J end by 4 bases, with 4 bases between. The germline gives CDR1 SQVTM, CDR2 ANQGSEA. The CDR3 totals 9 residues. The CDR3 nucleotides are TGCAGCGGCGGCACTGAAGCTTTCTTT. Translating it yields CSGGTEAFF.

The rearrangement uses TRBV4-3 and TRBJ1-5, with D uncertain. Germline V gene sequence: CDR1 LGHNA, CDR2 YSLEER. The CDR3 has 16 residues. Trimming removed 0 bases at V and 6 bases at J, with 15 bases between. DNA for the CDR3: TGCGCCAGCAGCCAAGATTCGGGTCCCGCGGGTCAGCCCCAGCATTTT. It yields the protein CASSQDSGPAGQPQHF.

The V and J genes are TRBV7-2 and TRBJ1-3; D is perhaps TRBD1 (5 bases). The CDR3 has 19 amino acids. Per germline, CDR1 SGHTA and CDR2 FQGNSA. Trimming shortened V by 5 bases and J by 0 bases, and 23 bases separated the two germline ends. In DNA form, the CDR3 reads TGTGCCAGCAGCCATAGCTTGGTATACCAGGGCGCCTCTGGAAACACCATATATTTT. Its protein is CASSHSLVYQGASGNTIYF. The full variable domain, completed using reference TRBV7-2 and TRBJ1-3, is GAGVSQSPSNKVTEKGKDVELRCDPISGHTALYWYRQSLGQGLEFLIYFQGNSAPDKSGLPSDRFSAERTGGSVSTLTIQRTQQEDSAVYLCASSHSLVYQGASGNTIYFGEGSWLTVV.

The V and J genes are TRBV9 and TRBJ2-1, with TRBD2 identical over 7 bases. Germline values: CDR1 SGDLS, CDR2 YYNGEE. V was pared by 0 bases and J by 6 bases, with 6 bases of the junction left unmatched. CDR3 length: 15 residues. CDR3 protein: CASSVDLWGGNEQFF. The CDR3 coding sequence is TGTGCCAGCAGCGTAGATCTGTGGGGGGGCAATGAGCAGTTCTTC. Full variable domain (rest looked up from reference TRBV9 and TRBJ2-1): DSGVTQTPKHLITATGQRVTLRCSPRSGDLSVYWYQQSLDQGLQFLIQYYNGEERAKGNILERFSAQQFPDLHSELNLSSLELGDSALYFCASSVDLWGGNEQFFGPGTRLTVL.

This clone has only one observation. The CDR3 protein is CASGLVLLRGGNSPKLFF. CDR3 coding DNA: TGTGCTAGTGGTTTGGTACTCCTCCGAGGAGGGAATTCTCCAAAACTGTTTTTT. The chain has TRBV12-5 and TRBJ1-4; D call uncertain. The germline gives CDR1 LGHNT, CDR2 FRNRAP. CDR3 length equals 18 residues. V lost 0 bases and J 10 bases, leaving 24 bases between the germline ends.

The rearrangement uses TRBV5-1 and TRBJ2-7; D ambiguous. This CDR3 comprises 15 residues. The V end lost 4 bases, the J end lost 0 bases, and 14 bases lay between the germline ends. Looked up from germline, CDR1 is SGHRS and CDR2 is YFSETQ. The CDR3 nucleotides read TGCGCCAGCAGCCCCAAGACTGGTCTCTCCTACGAGCAGTACTTC. Translation gives CASSPKTGLSYEQYF.

On this clone itself: The sample carries other DNA sequences with the same CDR3. The chain employs TRBV5-6 and TRBJ2-7, with D perhaps TRBD2 (6 bases). Germline V CDR1 and CDR2: SGHDT, YYEEEE. V was clipped by 2 bases and J by 1 base, with 7 bases between them. This CDR3 contains 13 residues. CDR3 sequence (DNA): TGTGCCAGCAGCTTACGGGGGTCCTACGAGCAGTACTTC. It is translated as CASSLRGSYEQYF.

The CDR3, as DNA: TGTGCCAGCAGCTCTCCCGCTTGGGACAGCGACTATGGCTACACCTTC. Translated, it gives CASSSPAWDSDYGYTF. The rearrangement uses TRBV11-2 and TRBJ1-2; 7 nucleotides agree with TRBD1. CDR1 is SGHAT, CDR2 FQNNGV, per germline. The CDR3 runs 16 residues. V dropped 4 bases and J dropped 3; count of bases not matched to a gene: 11.

The chain combines TRBV7-2 with TRBJ1-5, with no clear D. Trimming left V 5 bases short and J 9 bases short, with 20 bases between. The germline gives CDR1 SGHTA, CDR2 FQGNSA. The CDR3 totals 15 residues. As DNA, the CDR3 is TGTGCCAGCAGCCCTACCCCCCGAGGGTGGGGGCCCCAGCATTTT. Protein: CASSPTPRGWGPQHF.

The gene calls are TRBV10-2 and TRBJ1-2; TRBD1 agrees at 11 bases. The junction had 10 bases not matched to a gene; V was cut back by 3 bases and J by 4 bases. In germline, CDR1 is WSHSY, CDR2 SAAADI. The CDR3 contains 17 residues. The CDR3 here is CASSDGTGGHATYGYTF. In nucleotides, the CDR3 is TGCGCCAGCAGTGACGGGACAGGGGGTCACGCTACCTATGGCTACACCTTC.